Given below is one T cell receptor beta chain in context. Its specificity is unknown. This record belongs to a study of T cell responses to AZD1222 COVID-19 vaccine. Study at large: Researchers grouped second doses given at about 4 or about 12 weeks into one pool.

Generated by immunoSEQ multiplex PCR, the TCRdb table keeps only in-frame clones and is missing some. In the table there are 170,000 or so clones, less than 95% of which are singletons. General study points: Females made up more of the donors, who were largely white British, and clonal diversity may have come out too low. It was only a handful of AZD1222 recipients who were seropositive at baseline. Only after the peak T cell response were repertoires sampled.

Sequencing was performed on peripheral blood, taken on day 0 of AZD1222 vaccination. This clonotype was obtained from an adult in good health.

CDR3 region: CSVTSLPNPEGYTF. CDR3 DNA: TGCAGCGTTACTTCCCTGCCCAACCCCGAGGGCTACACCTTC. V usage is TRBV29-1 and J usage is TRBJ1-2; D gene ambiguous. V was trimmed by 5 bases and J by 8 bases, leaving 21 bases between them. The CDR3 covers 14 residues. The V gene's germline CDR1 is SQVTM and CDR2 ANQGSEA.